A selection of T cell receptor beta chains follows, all from one sample in a study of monozygotic twins with inflammatory bowel disease. TCRdb reanalyzed the 5' RACE reads, giving one entry per CDR3 protein sequence and no DNA. The table lists some 210,000 distinct CDR3 sequences. Material for sequencing was blood. These receptors originate from a human donor with ulcerative colitis or Crohn's disease, or a healthy co-twin of an affected twin (not recorded which). CDR3s include the opening cysteine and the closing phenylalanine or tryptophan.

V gene	J gene	CDR3 protein
TRBV29-1	TRBJ2-5	CSAKTNLLETQYF
TRBV29-1	TRBJ2-1	CSVDGRGLNNEQFF
TRBV3-1	TRBJ2-7	CASSLWNEQYF
TRBV7-2	TRBJ1-2	CASSSQGINYGYTF
TRBV9	TRBJ1-1	CASSYGGGTTEAFF
TRBV7-8	TRBJ2-7	CASSFRGLAGGPSYEQYF
TRBV15	TRBJ2-7	CATSRSGTGRSYEQYF
TRBV11-2	TRBJ1-1	CASSFDRYSGAFF
TRBV5-1	TRBJ2-1	CASSPGRGANSYNEQFF
TRBV9	TRBJ1-6	CASSVSGGAPLHF
TRBV6-1	TRBJ2-7	CASRERPGQGSYEQYF
TRBV5-1	TRBJ1-1	CASSWGQGAEAFF
TRBV20-1	TRBJ1-3	CSARNGGNTIYF
TRBV15	TRBJ2-2	CATSRTKDTGELFF
TRBV20-1	TRBJ1-2	CSAMDRVIYGYTF
TRBV27	TRBJ1-6	CASSPLTGWSYNSPLHF
TRBV20-1	TRBJ2-4	CSALHSGTDNIQYF
TRBV20-1	TRBJ1-2	CSASPTGVIGGYTF
TRBV7-2	TRBJ1-5	CASTIRSGSNQPQHF
TRBV20-1	TRBJ2-2	CSARAFPPRHPNTGELFF
TRBV12-3/TRBV12-4	TRBJ1-1	CASFQGRETEAFF
TRBV5-1	TRBJ2-3	CASSLTQARGGTDTQYF
TRBV7-9	TRBJ2-1	CASSLGLAAEQFF
TRBV6-5	TRBJ2-5	CASSYSGDYQETQYF